The clone carrying this T cell receptor beta chain showed up just a few times. Its antigen is unidentified. The data are from a study of molecular identifiers for immune sequencing clone quantification. Listed TCR primers, together with previously described methods, were used for the bulk TCR libraries. In TCRdb, the PCR reads were re-called with MiXCR into one record per CDR3 protein. The profile shows about half a million distinct CDR3 sequences, roughly 24% of them singletons. Notes on the study in general: In naive cells, under 1% of molecules belonged to clones above 20 RNA copies, against over 99% in effector cells.

The CDR3 is 15 residues long. V was shortened by 11 bases and J by 2 bases, with 18 bases between the two germline ends. In germline, CDR1 is SEHNR, CDR2 FQNEAQ (reference sequence). Every naive CD8 library was made from between about 18,000 and 1,100,000 sorted cells with 10%, 30% or 50% RNA. Sequencing was carried out using naive CD8+ T cells from blood, with Jurkat cell RNA spiked in. Sample subset: FACS-sorted CD8+CD4-CCR7+CD45RA+ naive T cells. This rearrangement joins TRBV7-9 to TRBJ2-2; TRBD1 might be the D (5 bases). The sequence was collected from a human donor in good health. Some libraries in this study had Jurkat cell RNA spiked in. This CDR3 is CASGQGTLNTGELFF. The CDR3 DNA reads TGTGCCTCCGGGCAGGGCACCCTCAACACCGGGGAGCTGTTTTTT.